What follows are 25 T cell receptor beta chains derived from one specimen sequenced in a study of blood T cell repertoires in COVID-19. Produced via immunoSEQ multiplex PCR; TCRdb's table is partial and in-frame only. This table has more than 150,000 clones, approximately 83% appearing once. Sequencing used peripheral blood. These receptors were taken from a man between 65 and 85 years old who had recovered from COVID-19.

The chain has TRBV5-1 and TRBJ2-1; 9 nucleotides align to TRBD1. The CDR3 is made up of 16 amino acids. From germline, CDR1 is SGHRS and CDR2 YFSETQ. The J segment lost 0 bases and the V segment lost 4 bases, leaving 5 bases of the junction unmatched. CDR3 sequence (DNA): TGCGCCAGCAGCCCCGGGACAGGGAGCTCCTACAATGAGCAGTTCTTC. Its translation: CASSPGTGSSYNEQFF.

J is TRBJ2-2 and V is TRBV19; the match to TRBD1 covers 9 bases. The V gene's germline CDR1 is LNHDA and CDR2 SQIVND (reference sequence). This CDR3 contains 17 residues. The trim removed 8 bases at V and 4 bases at J, leaving 14 bases unmatched. CDR3 region: CASCCPPGQGLTGELFF. The CDR3 DNA reads TGTGCCAGTTGTTGCCCTCCGGGACAGGGCCTCACCGGGGAGCTGTTTTTT.

The V and J genes are TRBV9 and TRBJ2-2; a possible D gene is TRBD1 (6 bases). The V end lost 3 bases, the J end lost 6 bases, and 6 bases lay between the germline ends. CDR1 and CDR2 from the germline V gene are SGDLS and YYNGEE. The CDR3 runs to 12 residues. CDR3 nucleotides: TGTGCCAGCAGCGAGGGGGCCGGGGAGCTGTTTTTT. Protein sequence: CASSEGAGELFF.

This clone was counted between two and nine times. CDR3 sequence reads: CASRPTGGSRVFF. The DNA for the CDR3 is TGTGCCAGCAGGCCGACCGGCGGGAGCCGAGTGTTCTTC. V usage is TRBV28 and J usage is TRBJ2-1, with 7 bases that match TRBD2. This CDR3 has 13 amino acids. The V gene end was trimmed by 6 bases and the J gene end by 15 bases; junction bases not matched to a gene: 14. CDR1 MDHEN and CDR2 SYDVKM come from the germline V gene.

J is TRBJ1-5 and V is TRBV15; a weak D match, TRBD1 (6 bases). Germline V gives CDR1 LNHNV, CDR2 YYDKDF (reference sequence). The CDR3 totals 15 residues. Trimming shortened V by 3 bases and J by 3 bases, and 12 bases separated the two germline ends. Here the CDR3 reads CATSSATGINQPQHF. CDR3 DNA: TGTGCCACCAGCAGCGCTACAGGGATCAATCAGCCCCAGCATTTT.

The rearrangement links TRBV4-2 to TRBJ2-6, with TRBD2 identical over 10 bases. Germline CDR1 and CDR2: LGHNA and YNFKEQ. V gave up 0 bases and J gave up 3 bases; unmatched junction bases: 14. The CDR3 loop spans 21 amino acids. CDR3 sequence (DNA): TGTGCCAGCAGCCAAGAGGTCGCTAGCGGGAGTTTCGGGGGTGGGGCCAACGTCCTGACTTTC. Protein product: CASSQEVASGSFGGGANVLTF.

The chain couples TRBV6-5 to TRBJ2-7, with TRBD2 identical over 7 bases. The junction had 10 bases not matched to a gene; V was cut back by 6 bases and J by 2 bases. Looked up from germline, CDR1 is MNHEY and CDR2 is SVGAGI. This CDR3 comprises 15 residues. In nucleotides, the CDR3 is TGTGCCAGCAGCCCCCCTAGCGGAAGAACCTACGAGCAGTACTTC. Translated, it gives CASSPPSGRTYEQYF.

The chain carries TRBV5-1 and TRBJ2-1; TRBD1 is a possible D gene (7 bases). This CDR3 has 15 residues. Trimming shortened V by 4 bases and J by 6 bases, and 17 bases separated the two germline ends. Germline CDR1 and CDR2: SGHRS and YFSETQ. The CDR3 sequence is CASSPFQGGSNEQFF. The CDR3 DNA follows: TGCGCCAGCAGCCCCTTTCAGGGGGGTAGCAATGAGCAGTTCTTC.

V usage is TRBV7-8 and J usage is TRBJ1-3, with no clear D. This CDR3 contains 14 residues. The V gene's germline CDR1 is SGHVS and CDR2 FQNEAQ. V dropped 4 bases and J dropped 0 bases, with 7 bases sitting between them. This CDR3 reads CASSWRGSGNTIYF. The CDR3 DNA follows: TGTGCCAGCAGCTGGAGAGGCTCTGGAAACACCATATATTTT.

The chain uses TRBV5-6 and TRBJ2-7, with 8 bases fitting TRBD2. Trimming cost V 0 bases and J 0 bases; bases outside gene matches: 2. The CDR3 loop spans 15 amino acids. The germline V gene encodes CDR1 SGHDT and CDR2 YYEEEE. DNA of the CDR3: TGTGCCAGCAGCTTGGTAGCGGGAAACTCCTACGAGCAGTACTTC. Its protein is CASSLVAGNSYEQYF. Full variable domain (outside the CDR3, taken from reference TRBV5-6 and TRBJ2-7): DAGVTQSPTHLIKTRGQQVTLRCSPKSGHDTVSWYQQALGQGPQFIFQYYEEEERQRGNFPDRFSGHQFPNYSSELNVNALLLGDSALYLCASSLVAGNSYEQYFGPGTRLTVT.

The chain couples TRBV2 to TRBJ1-2; D not resolved. CDR3 size: 12 residues. The ends were cut back, 6 bases at V and 7 bases at J, with 12 bases in the middle. Germline V CDR1 and CDR2: SNHLY, FYNNEI. CDR3 sequence (DNA): TGTGCCAGCAGCGCCAGGCGGGGTGGCTACACCTTC. Translating gives CASSARRGGYTF.

This rearrangement joins TRBV6-5 to TRBJ2-2; maybe TRBD2 (6 bases). Germline CDR1 is MNHEY and CDR2 is SVGAGI. V was shortened by 4 bases and J by 5 bases, with 11 bases between the two germline ends. The CDR3 consists of 14 residues. The DNA of the CDR3 is TGTGCCAGCAGTTCCGGGGGATATACCGGGGAGCTGTTTTTT. Amino acid sequence: CASSSGGYTGELFF.

The chain combines TRBV12-3 or TRBV12-4 with TRBJ1-5; D gene unclear. V gave up 7 bases and J gave up 3 bases, with 10 bases separating them. This CDR3 spans 13 amino acids. CDR3 sequence (DNA): TGTGCCAGCAATGCGGGTGACAATCAGCCCCAGCATTTT. Its protein product is CASNAGDNQPQHF.

This chain joins TRBV5-4 and TRBJ1-2; a weak D match, TRBD1 (6 bases). Germline V CDR1 and CDR2: SGHNT, YYREEE (reference sequence). The length of the CDR3 is 15 residues. The V and J ends lost 1 base and 2 bases respectively, with 12 bases between them. In nucleotides, the CDR3 is TGTGCCAGCAGCTTGAACCCCGGACAGAACTATGGCTACACCTTC. Its protein is CASSLNPGQNYGYTF.

V usage is TRBV19 and J usage is TRBJ2-7; TRBD1 matches 8 bases. Losses at the gene ends were 9 bases for V and 5 bases for J; bases not matched to a gene: 12. Germline CDR1 LNHDA, CDR2 SQIVND (reference sequence). The CDR3 spans 14 residues. The CDR3 loop is CASRTDRGVHEQYF. CDR3 coding DNA: TGTGCCAGCAGAACCGACAGGGGCGTCCACGAGCAGTACTTC.

The gene calls are TRBV6-1 and TRBJ2-7; no clear D. In germline, CDR1 is MNHNS, CDR2 SASEGT. V was trimmed by 2 bases and J by 4 bases, leaving 3 bases between them. This CDR3 comprises 11 residues. DNA of the CDR3: TGTGCCAGCAGTGAACTGTACGAGCAGTACTTC. Its translation: CASSELYEQYF.

The gene calls are TRBV5-8 and TRBJ2-6; TRBD1 is a possible D gene (6 bases). Germline CDR1 is SGHTS and CDR2 is YDEGEE. V lost 3 bases and J lost 2, with 12 bases in between. This CDR3 comprises 16 residues. As DNA, the CDR3 is TGTGCCAGCAGCTACTATCAGGGGACTGGGGCCAACGTCCTGACTTTC. Translating it yields CASSYYQGTGANVLTF.

About this clone: The sample carries other DNA sequences with the same CDR3. The chain uses TRBV11-2 and TRBJ2-7; 10 nucleotides line up with TRBD1. Germline V gives CDR1 SGHAT, CDR2 FQNNGV. V lost 5 bases to trimming and J lost 4 bases; unmatched junction nucleotides: 8. This CDR3 comprises 15 residues. CDR3 sequence reads: CASSRLGQGSYEQYF. DNA of the CDR3: TGTGCCAGCAGCCGTCTGGGACAGGGGTCGTACGAGCAGTACTTC.

In its sample, this clone was seen a few times. V gene TRBV4-1 combines with J gene TRBJ1-1; 8 positions agree with TRBD1. The germline V gene encodes CDR1 MGHRA and CDR2 YSYEKL. The CDR3 has 15 residues. V trimming: 4 bases; J trimming: 4 bases; junction bases outside the gene matches: 8. The CDR3, as DNA: TGCGCCAGCAGCCTAAGACAGGGGCAAGGCACTGAAGCTTTCTTT. Amino acid sequence: CASSLRQGQGTEAFF.

This chain links TRBV5-6 with TRBJ2-1, with 7 bases fitting TRBD1. The germline gives CDR1 SGHDT, CDR2 YYEEEE. V dropped 4 bases and J dropped 10; count of bases not matched to a gene: 11. This CDR3 spans 14 amino acids. The CDR3 DNA reads as TGTGCCAGCAGCCCAAAACAGGGGACATGGGAGCAGTTCTTC. Protein sequence: CASSPKQGTWEQFF. Full variable domain (missing parts from reference TRBV5-6 and TRBJ2-1): DAGVTQSPTHLIKTRGQQVTLRCSPKSGHDTVSWYQQALGQGPQFIFQYYEEEERQRGNFPDRFSGHQFPNYSSELNVNALLLGDSALYLCASSPKQGTWEQFFGPGTRLTVL.

The rearrangement links TRBV14 to TRBJ1-2; D may be TRBD1 (5 bases). The V gene's germline CDR1 is SGHDN and CDR2 FVKESK. The length of the CDR3 is 15 residues. The V end lost 0 bases, the J end lost 7 bases, and 15 bases lay between the germline ends. The CDR3 spells CASSQDRLLGAGYTF. DNA of the CDR3: TGTGCCAGCAGCCAAGATCGGCTATTAGGGGCTGGCTACACCTTC. Full variable domain (outside the CDR3, taken from reference TRBV14 and TRBJ1-2): EAGVTQFPSHSVIEKGQTVTLRCDPISGHDNLYWYRRVMGKEIKFLLHFVKESKQDESGMPNNRFLAERTGGTYSTLKVQPAELEDSGVYFCASSQDRLLGAGYTFGSGTRLTVV.

The genes are TRBV5-6 and TRBJ2-7; no firm D call. Deletions cut 0 bases from V and 0 bases from J, with 7 bases between. Germline CDR1 is SGHDT and CDR2 is YYEEEE. The CDR3 runs 14 residues. CDR3 in DNA: TGTGCCAGCAGCTTGGGTCCCAGCTCCTACGAGCAGTACTTC. Its translation: CASSLGPSSYEQYF.

The gene calls are TRBV7-2 and TRBJ2-1; no firm D call. The CDR3 contains 15 residues. The germline CDR1 and CDR2 sequences are SGHTA and FQGNSA. V lost 4 bases and J 9 bases, leaving 19 bases between the germline ends. The CDR3 loop reads CASSSDSTSLVEQFF. The CDR3 DNA reads TGTGCCAGCAGCTCCGATTCGACATCTTTGGTTGAGCAGTTCTTC.

The chain carries TRBV7-9 and TRBJ2-3; 9 positions agree with TRBD1. This CDR3 is built from 14 residues. The V and J ends lost 5 bases and 4 bases, in that order; junction bases with no gene match: 4. Germline lookup yields CDR1 SEHNR and CDR2 FQNEAQ (reference sequence). CDR3: CASSPGQGPDTQYF. Written as DNA, the CDR3 is TGTGCCAGCAGCCCGGGACAGGGCCCAGATACGCAGTATTTT.

The V gene is TRBV3-1 (or the pseudogene TRBV3-2), the J gene TRBJ2-7; 10 bases match TRBD2. The CDR3 is made up of 16 amino acids. Germline-derived CDR1 and CDR2 are LGHDT and YNNKEL (reference sequence). V trimming: 0 bases; J trimming: 6 bases; junction bases outside the gene matches: 8. The CDR3 reads CASSQDYTSGNGEQYF. CDR3 DNA sequence: TGTGCCAGCAGCCAAGATTACACTAGCGGGAATGGCGAGCAGTACTTC.